Listed below are T cell receptor beta chains from one sample, sequenced in a study of shared clonotypes between healthy human individuals. Repertoires were generated with immunoSEQ multiplex PCR, while TCRdb's copy carries only in-frame clones and drops some. The table lists around 95,000 clones, roughly two thirds of them singletons. Input material: memory CD8+ T cells sorted from blood. The receptors were gathered from a man under 40 in good health. CDR3s include the opening cysteine and the closing phenylalanine or tryptophan. A D gene is named only where the DNA matches it firmly. Clone size, where shown, is once, few, many, or a class for clones that have expanded.

clone_size,v_call,j_call,cdr3_length,d_call,cdr3_aa,cdr3_nt
.,TRBV9,TRBJ1-4,13,.,CASGRESREKLFF,TGTGCCAGCGGAAGGGAGTCTCGGGAAAAACTGTTTTTT
.,TRBV2,TRBJ2-7,17,TRBD2,CASSAGLVISQSYEQYF,TGTGCCAGCAGCGCGGGACTAGTGATTTCCCAATCCTACGAGCAGTACTTC
.,TRBV29-1,TRBJ2-2,16,TRBD2,CSVQTSGSSGTGELFF,TGCAGCGTCCAGACTAGCGGGAGTAGTGGCACCGGGGAGCTGTTTTTT
.,TRBV28,TRBJ1-2,16,TRBD1,CASSLWVSGTAYGYTF,TGTGCCAGCAGTTTATGGGTCTCCGGGACAGCCTATGGCTACACCTTC
.,TRBV4-1,TRBJ2-7,16,TRBD2,CASSQGAGGRTYEQYF,TGCGCCAGCAGCCAAGGGGCGGGAGGGAGAACCTACGAGCAGTACTTC
few,TRBV9,TRBJ1-3,15,.,CASSASGFSGNTIYF,TGTGCCAGCAGCGCAAGTGGATTCTCTGGAAACACCATATATTTT
once,TRBV4-1,TRBJ2-5,18,.,CASSQEQAGTPRQETQYF,TGCGCCAGCAGCCAAGAACAAGCGGGTACGCCTCGCCAAGAGACCCAGTACTTC
.,TRBV5-6,TRBJ2-1,15,.,CASSLGSISTNEQFF,TGTGCCAGCAGCTTGGGCTCGATATCGACCAATGAGCAGTTCTTC
.,TRBV11-2,TRBJ2-1,16,.,CASSSPAMGLGNEQFF,TGTGCCAGCAGCTCTCCGGCAATGGGACTTGGGAATGAGCAGTTCTTC
.,TRBV7-9,TRBJ2-7,15,.,CASSFDKYNCYEQYF,TGTGCCAGCAGCTTTGATAAATATAATTGCTACGAGCAGTACTTC
.,TRBV9,TRBJ2-7,15,TRBD2,CASSVRRRERDEQYF,TGTGCCAGCAGCGTACGGCGGCGGGAGCGGGACGAGCAGTACTTC
.,TRBV19,TRBJ2-1,19,TRBD2,CASSLGWLAGGISYNEQFF,TGTGCCAGTAGTCTGGGGTGGCTAGCGGGAGGGATTTCCTACAATGAGCAGTTCTTC
few,TRBV7-9,TRBJ2-7,13,.,CASSSNLGYEQYF,TGTGCCAGCAGCTCCAATCTGGGTTACGAGCAGTACTTC
.,TRBV11-1,TRBJ2-7,15,TRBD2,CASSPLRGRAYEQYF,TGTGCCAGCAGCCCGCTTCGAGGGAGGGCCTACGAGCAGTACTTC
.,TRBV2,TRBJ2-3,11,TRBD1,CASRFRGGKYF,TGTGCCAGCAGATTTAGAGGGGGCAAGTATTTT